The text below deals with one T cell receptor (beta chain). No antigen is known for it. The record originates from a study of beta chain features in type 1 diabetes. Whole-study context: Age, gender and cell yields were similar between patients and healthy donors.

Whole-study findings and limits: Type 1 diabetes patients had TCRB CDR3s that were shorter (moderately but significantly so) in all four CD4+ subsets.

Sequenced material consisted of expressed TCRB transcripts (all of the isolated RNA was reverse transcribed). Sequencing used immunoSEQ multiplex PCR; TCRdb keeps in-frame clones, though not all of them. The sample has a few hundred thousand clones, more than 15% seen once. The CDR3 has 14 residues. Trimming removed 6 bases from V and 5 bases from J, with 16 bases in between. Germline-derived CDR1 and CDR2 are SNHLY and FYNNEI. This TCR derives from a man between 25 and 39 years old with type 1 diabetes. The sequencing sample was made of naive CD4+ T cells from blood. The gene calls are TRBV2 and TRBJ2-5; the D gene is possibly TRBD2 (6 bases). The CDR3 reads CASSPGTPRETQYF. DNA for the CDR3: TGTGCCAGCAGCCCCGGGACTCCAAGGGAGACCCAGTACTTC.